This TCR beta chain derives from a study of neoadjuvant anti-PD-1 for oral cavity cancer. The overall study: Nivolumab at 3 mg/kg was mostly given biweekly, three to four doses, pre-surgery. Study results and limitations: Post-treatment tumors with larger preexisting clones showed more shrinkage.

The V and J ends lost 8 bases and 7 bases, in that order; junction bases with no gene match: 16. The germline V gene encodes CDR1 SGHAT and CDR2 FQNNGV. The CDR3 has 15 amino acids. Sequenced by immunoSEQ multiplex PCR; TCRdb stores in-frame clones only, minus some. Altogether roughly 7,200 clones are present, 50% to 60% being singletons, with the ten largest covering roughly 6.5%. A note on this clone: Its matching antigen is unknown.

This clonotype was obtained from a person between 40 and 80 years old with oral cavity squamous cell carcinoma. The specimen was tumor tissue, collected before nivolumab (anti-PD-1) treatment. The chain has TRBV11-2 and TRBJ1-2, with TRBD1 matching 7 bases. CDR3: CASSSRKGAWAGYTF. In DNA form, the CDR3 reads TGTGCCAGCTCCTCAAGGAAGGGGGCGTGGGCTGGCTACACCTTC.